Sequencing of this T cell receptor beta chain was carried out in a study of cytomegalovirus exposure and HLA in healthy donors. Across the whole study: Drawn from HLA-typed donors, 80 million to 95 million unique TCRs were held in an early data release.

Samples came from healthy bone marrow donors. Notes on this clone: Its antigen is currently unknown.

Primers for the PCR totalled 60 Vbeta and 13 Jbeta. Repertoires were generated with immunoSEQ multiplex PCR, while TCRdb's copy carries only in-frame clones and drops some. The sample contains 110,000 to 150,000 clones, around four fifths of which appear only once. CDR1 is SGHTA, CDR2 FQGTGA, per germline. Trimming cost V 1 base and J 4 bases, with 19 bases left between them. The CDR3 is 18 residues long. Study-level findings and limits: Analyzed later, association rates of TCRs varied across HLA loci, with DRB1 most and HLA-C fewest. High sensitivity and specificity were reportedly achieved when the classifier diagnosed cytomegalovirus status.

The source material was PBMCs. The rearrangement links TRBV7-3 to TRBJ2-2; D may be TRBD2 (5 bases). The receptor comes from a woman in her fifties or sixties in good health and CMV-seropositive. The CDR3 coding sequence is TGTGCCAGCAGCTTAAGTTGGGGAGAGGTTCGGGGCACCGGGGAGCTGTTTTTT. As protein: CASSLSWGEVRGTGELFF.